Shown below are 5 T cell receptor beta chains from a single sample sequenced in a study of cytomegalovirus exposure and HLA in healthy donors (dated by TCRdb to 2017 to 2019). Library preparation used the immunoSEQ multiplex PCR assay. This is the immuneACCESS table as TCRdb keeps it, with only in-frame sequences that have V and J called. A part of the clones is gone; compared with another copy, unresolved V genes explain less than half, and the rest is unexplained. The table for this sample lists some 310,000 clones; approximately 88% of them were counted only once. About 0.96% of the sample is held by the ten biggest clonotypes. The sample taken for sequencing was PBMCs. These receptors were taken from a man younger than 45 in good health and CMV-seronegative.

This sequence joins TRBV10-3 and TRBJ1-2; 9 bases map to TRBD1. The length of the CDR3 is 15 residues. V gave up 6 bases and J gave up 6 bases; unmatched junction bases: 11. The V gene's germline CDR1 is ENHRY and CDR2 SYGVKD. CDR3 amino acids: CAIRGGDRALDGYTF. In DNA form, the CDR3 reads TGTGCCATCAGGGGGGGGGACAGGGCACTTGATGGCTACACCTTC.

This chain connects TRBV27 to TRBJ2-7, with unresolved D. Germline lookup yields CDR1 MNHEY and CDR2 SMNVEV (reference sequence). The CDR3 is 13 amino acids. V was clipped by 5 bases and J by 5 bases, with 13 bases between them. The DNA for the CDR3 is TGTGCCAGCAGTCTAACCCTCTCGGACGAGCAGTACTTC. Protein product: CASSLTLSDEQYF.

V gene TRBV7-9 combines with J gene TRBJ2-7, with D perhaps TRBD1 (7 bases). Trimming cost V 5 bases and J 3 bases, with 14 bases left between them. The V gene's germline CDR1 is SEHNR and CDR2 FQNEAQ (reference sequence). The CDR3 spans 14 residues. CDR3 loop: CASSGGTAYYEQYF. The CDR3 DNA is TGTGCCAGCAGCGGAGGGACAGCCTACTACGAGCAGTACTTC.

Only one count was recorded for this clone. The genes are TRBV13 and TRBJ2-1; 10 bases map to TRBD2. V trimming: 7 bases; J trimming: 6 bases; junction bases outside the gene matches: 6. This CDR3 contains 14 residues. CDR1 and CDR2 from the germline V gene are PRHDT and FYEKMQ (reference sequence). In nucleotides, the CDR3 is TGTGCCAGCACTGAGGGACTAGCGCTCAATGAGCAGTTCTTC. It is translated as CASTEGLALNEQFF. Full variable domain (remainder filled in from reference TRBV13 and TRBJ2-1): AAGVIQSPRHLIKEKRETATLKCYPIPRHDTVYWYQQGPGQDPQFLISFYEKMQSDKGSIPDRFSAQQFSDYHSELNMSSLELGDSALYFCASTEGLALNEQFFGPGTRLTVL.

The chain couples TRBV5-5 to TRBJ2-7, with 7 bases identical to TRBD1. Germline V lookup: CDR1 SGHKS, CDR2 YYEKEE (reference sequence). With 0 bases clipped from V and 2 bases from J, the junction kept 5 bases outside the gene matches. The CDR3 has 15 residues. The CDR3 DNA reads TGTGCCAGCAGCTTGGGTGCTGACAGGGCCTACGAGCAGTACTTC. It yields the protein CASSLGADRAYEQYF.